Listed here is a single T cell receptor beta chain. What it recognizes is unknown. PCR primers comprised 60 Vbeta and 13 Jbeta primers. TCRdb's copy holds only in-frame clones and misses some; the assay was immunoSEQ multiplex PCR. The sample table includes tens of thousands of clones. The CDR3 has 15 amino acids. Germline values: CDR1 LGHNA, CDR2 YNFKEQ. With 4 bases clipped from V and 1 base from J, the junction kept 7 bases outside the gene matches. This entry is derived from a study of cytomegalovirus exposure and HLA in healthy donors. Study summary: Prior work identified around 100 million unique TCR beta sequences in roughly 180 million T cells.

Study observations and caveats: HLA alleles showed associations with around 15,000 TCR beta sequences in a later analysis, at a 0.05 false discovery rate.

This TCR came from a woman in her forties or fifties in good health and CMV-seropositive. The sequencing input was PBMCs. The chain employs TRBV4-2 and TRBJ2-7, with 7 bases fitting TRBD2. CDR3 amino acids: CASSRGLAASYEQYF. The CDR3 DNA follows: TGTGCCAGCAGCCGCGGGCTAGCGGCTTCCTACGAGCAGTACTTC.